Below, 26 T cell receptor beta chains from the same sample are listed, as sequenced in a study of blood T cell repertoires in COVID-19. TCRdb keeps only in-frame clones here, not all; method: immunoSEQ multiplex PCR. The table has about 190,000 clones, roughly four fifths seen once. Specimen: peripheral blood. Receptors originate from a middle-aged woman with acute or convalescent COVID-19.

The rearrangement uses TRBV3-1 (or the pseudogene TRBV3-2) and TRBJ2-2; perhaps TRBD2 as D (5 bases). The ends were cut back, 2 bases at V and 7 bases at J, with 11 bases in the middle. In germline, CDR1 is LGHDT, CDR2 YNNKEL (reference sequence). The CDR3 is 14 residues long. DNA of the CDR3: TGTGCCAGCAGCCAACATCTAGCTGGCGGGGAGCTGTTTTTT. This gives the protein CASSQHLAGGELFF.

The CDR3 protein is CASSYDFQETQYF. DNA for the CDR3: TGTGCCAGCAGTTACGACTTCCAAGAGACCCAGTACTTC. The chain is built from TRBV6-5 and TRBJ2-5; D is unclear. The CDR3 consists of 13 residues. The ends were cut back, 2 bases at V and 1 base at J, with 5 bases in the middle. The V gene's germline CDR1 is MNHEY and CDR2 SVGAGI.

The chain has TRBV11-2 and TRBJ2-1; weak D call: TRBD1 (6 bases). Per germline, CDR1 SGHAT and CDR2 FQNNGV. The CDR3 runs to 15 residues. With 6 bases removed from V and 5 bases from J, the gap between germline ends came to 17 bases. The CDR3: CASSGWGPPNNEQFF. In nucleotides, the CDR3 is TGTGCCAGCAGTGGTTGGGGGCCGCCGAACAATGAGCAGTTCTTC. The full variable domain, completed using reference TRBV11-2 and TRBJ2-1, is EAGVAQSPRYKIIEKRQSVAFWCNPISGHATLYWYQQILGQGPKLLIQFQNNGVVDDSQLPKDRFSAERLKGVDSTLKIQPAKLEDSAVYLCASSGWGPPNNEQFFGPGTRLTVL.

The V and J genes are TRBV7-6 and TRBJ2-7, with 12 bases fitting TRBD2. This CDR3 has 16 amino acids. The V segment lost 1 base and the J segment 1 base; nucleotides outside the gene matches: 2. CDR1 SGHVS and CDR2 FNYEAQ come from the germline V gene. The CDR3 loop is CASSLGTSGVSYEQYF. The CDR3 DNA sequence: TGTGCCAGCAGCTTAGGGACTAGCGGGGTGTCCTACGAGCAGTACTTC.

The chain is built from TRBV6-2 or TRBV6-3 and TRBJ1-5; 8 nucleotides align to TRBD1. Per the germline V gene, CDR1 is MNHEY and CDR2 is SVGEGT. CDR3 length: 17 residues. Losses at the gene ends were 2 bases for V and 2 bases for J; bases not matched to a gene: 8. Written as DNA, the CDR3 is TGTGCCAGCAGTTACAGGGCAGGGGGCAGGGGCAATCAGCCCCAGCATTTT. It translates to CASSYRAGGRGNQPQHF.

The table lists this clone with a few counts. The chain is built from TRBV10-1 and TRBJ1-1, with TRBD1 matching over 8 bases. The CDR3 loop spans 19 amino acids. Losses at the gene ends were 6 bases for V and 1 base for J; bases not matched to a gene: 19. Germline assignment: CDR1 WNHNN and CDR2 SYGVQD (reference sequence). The CDR3 protein is CASRDRTGWGLPRNTEAFF. The CDR3 region has the DNA TGCGCCAGCAGAGACCGGACAGGGTGGGGTTTGCCTCGGAACACTGAAGCTTTCTTT.

The chain is built from TRBV6-5 and TRBJ1-1; TRBD1 matches at 10 bases. Germline CDR1 and CDR2: MNHEY and SVGAGI. The CDR3 is 14 amino acids. With V trimmed by 5 bases and J by 6 bases, 6 bases remained unmatched. CDR3 DNA: TGTGCCAGCAGTCGGACAGGGGGGATACCTGAAGCTTTCTTT. This translates into CASSRTGGIPEAFF.

The CDR3 coding sequence is TGTGCCAGCAGCCCCTATCTAGCGGCTTACAATGAGCAGTTCTTC. This translates into CASSPYLAAYNEQFF. J is TRBJ2-1 and V is TRBV9, with 7 bases aligning to TRBD2. The CDR3 consists of 15 residues. Germline CDR1 is SGDLS and CDR2 is YYNGEE. J was trimmed by 4 bases and V by 4 bases; bases with no gene match: 8.

The chain has TRBV20-1 and TRBJ2-7, with TRBD2 as a possible D gene (6 bases). Germline assignment: CDR1 DFQATT and CDR2 SNEGSKA (reference sequence). Trimming stripped 0 bases from V and 6 bases from J, with 6 bases between. The CDR3 is 11 amino acids. The CDR3 coding sequence is TGCAGTGCTAGAGAGGGAGGCGAGCAGTACTTC. Its protein product is CSAREGGEQYF.

V gene TRBV19 combines with J gene TRBJ1-4; 8 nucleotides agree with TRBD1. The length of the CDR3 is 16 residues. V was clipped by 6 bases and J by 7 bases; unmatched bases: 13. Germline V CDR1 and CDR2: LNHDA, SQIVND (reference sequence). CDR3 nucleotides: TGTGCCAGTAGGCGGACTACAGGGGGGAGAAGTGAAAAACTGTTTTTT. It yields the protein CASRRTTGGRSEKLFF.

The chain carries TRBV28 and TRBJ2-2, with D unclear. The CDR3 consists of 15 residues. Germline V gives CDR1 MDHEN, CDR2 SYDVKM. V was pared by 5 bases and J by 4 bases, with 14 bases between. The CDR3: CASSKPFSSTGELFF. The CDR3 nucleotides are TGTGCCAGCAGTAAACCCTTTTCGAGCACCGGGGAGCTGTTTTTT.

This chain connects TRBV20-1 to TRBJ1-5; maybe TRBD1 (6 bases). The germline CDR1 and CDR2 sequences are DFQATT and SNEGSKA (reference sequence). V lost 3 bases and J 4 bases, leaving 10 bases between the germline ends. This CDR3 contains 13 residues. CDR3 nucleotide sequence: TGCAGTGCTAGTCTGCAGGGGAATCAGCCCCAGCATTTT. Protein: CSASLQGNQPQHF.

This clone was found once. The chain employs TRBV28 and TRBJ2-7; TRBD1 might be the D (6 bases). The germline gives CDR1 MDHEN, CDR2 SYDVKM. The CDR3 is 10 residues long. V gave up 10 bases and J gave up 5 bases, with 9 bases separating them. The CDR3 region is CAIGQHEQYF. CDR3 bases: TGTGCCATCGGACAGCACGAGCAGTACTTC.

This chain joins TRBV24-1 and TRBJ2-2; D is unclear. The CDR3 sequence is 16 residues long. Trimming removed 0 bases from V and 0 bases from J, with 7 bases in between. Per the germline V gene, CDR1 is KGHDR and CDR2 is SFDVKD. The CDR3 DNA reads TGTGCCACCAGTGATTTGAGGAGCCCGAACACCGGGGAGCTGTTTTTT. Translation: CATSDLRSPNTGELFF.

The chain is built from TRBV5-4 and TRBJ1-5; D may be TRBD1 (5 bases). There are 13 residues in the CDR3. The V gene lost 2 bases and the J gene lost 5 bases, with 8 bases spanning the gap. From germline, CDR1 is SGHNT and CDR2 YYREEE (reference sequence). CDR3 coding DNA: TGTGCCAGCAGCTTAGGAGGGGATCAGCCCCAGCATTTT. Its translation: CASSLGGDQPQHF.

The table lists this clone with a count of one. This chain links TRBV6-1 with TRBJ2-7, with 9 positions matching TRBD2. This CDR3 is 15 amino acids long. Germline CDR1 reads MNHNS; CDR2 reads SASEGT. The V segment lost 2 bases and the J segment 4 bases; nucleotides outside the gene matches: 6. This chain's CDR3 is CASSEIAGVVYEQYF. CDR3 bases: TGTGCCAGCAGTGAAATAGCGGGAGTGGTGTACGAGCAGTACTTC.

This chain connects TRBV19 to TRBJ1-5; weak D call: TRBD1 (5 bases). V was trimmed by 1 base and J by 0 bases, leaving 13 bases between them. Germline CDR1 and CDR2: LNHDA and SQIVND (reference sequence). This CDR3 has 17 residues. The DNA for the CDR3 is TGTGCCAGTAGTATAGTGGGGGGTCGTCATAGCAATCAGCCCCAGCATTTT. Its translation is CASSIVGGRHSNQPQHF.

To note about this clone: The identical CDR3 is also encoded by other nucleotide sequences in the sample. The chain combines TRBV25-1 with TRBJ1-1; TRBD1 aligns across 7 bases. Looked up from germline, CDR1 is MGHDK and CDR2 is SYGVNS. V was clipped by 5 bases and J by 8 bases; unmatched bases: 2. This CDR3 is built from 11 residues. The CDR3 sequence: CASSRQGEAFF. In nucleotides, the CDR3 is TGTGCCAGCAGTAGACAGGGCGAAGCTTTCTTT.

The chain has TRBV7-6 and TRBJ2-1; 10 bases map to TRBD1. The CDR3 runs to 17 residues. Germline CDR1 and CDR2: SGHVS and FNYEAQ. V lost 4 bases, J lost 4 bases, and 10 bases stayed unmatched. CDR3 region: CASSSQPGTGVYNEQFF. The CDR3 DNA sequence: TGTGCCAGCAGCTCTCAACCCGGGACAGGGGTGTACAATGAGCAGTTCTTC.

The chain couples TRBV6-5 to TRBJ1-1; possible D gene TRBD1, 6 bases. CDR1 and CDR2 from the germline V gene are MNHEY and SVGAGI. The CDR3 runs 13 residues. The V and J ends lost 6 bases and 11 bases respectively, with 19 bases between them. The DNA for the CDR3 is TGTGCCAGCAGATCACGCTCTCAGGGGCGGGCTTTCTTT. It encodes CASRSRSQGRAFF.

The J gene is TRBJ1-1, the V gene TRBV4-1; 9 nucleotides align to TRBD1. V gave up 3 bases and J gave up 4 bases; unmatched junction bases: 3. The CDR3 runs 14 residues. From germline, CDR1 is MGHRA and CDR2 YSYEKL. CDR3 bases: TGCGCCAGCAGCCAGTTGGACAGGGGCACTGAAGCTTTCTTT. Translated: CASSQLDRGTEAFF.

A note on this clone: One end of the junction is discordant with germline, which a read error may explain. J is TRBJ1-2 and V is TRBV10-3; 11 positions match TRBD1. The CDR3 consists of 15 residues. Germline assignment: CDR1 ENHRY and CDR2 SYGVKD. CDR3 nucleotide sequence: TGTGCCATTAGTGCGGGACAGGGGGTTAACTATGGCTACACCTTC. This translates into CAISAGQGVNYGYTF.

V usage is TRBV19 and J usage is TRBJ2-3; 9 bases map to TRBD1. Trimming at V came to 4 bases and at J to 5 bases, leaving 7 bases not matched to a gene. Germline CDR1 LNHDA, CDR2 SQIVND (reference sequence). The CDR3 is made up of 15 amino acids. The CDR3 DNA sequence: TGTGCCAGTAGTACCCCGGGACAGGGCGGAGATACGCAGTATTTT. As protein: CASSTPGQGGDTQYF.

This rearrangement joins TRBV11-2 to TRBJ1-6; the match to TRBD1 covers 9 bases. J lost 10 bases, V lost 5 bases, and 6 bases had no gene match. The CDR3 contains 14 residues. Per germline, CDR1 SGHAT and CDR2 FQNNGV. CDR3 in amino acids: CASSRGQGGSPLHF. CDR3 coding DNA: TGTGCCAGCAGCCGGGGACAGGGTGGCTCACCCCTCCACTTT.

The rearrangement joins TRBV7-8 to TRBJ1-6; 9 positions agree with TRBD1. The trim removed 3 bases at V and 7 bases at J, leaving 4 bases unmatched. The CDR3 has 15 residues. Per germline, CDR1 SGHVS and CDR2 FQNEAQ. The CDR3 nucleotides read TGTGCCAGCAGCTTCGGGACAGGGCAAAATTCACCCCTCCACTTT. Amino acids: CASSFGTGQNSPLHF. Full variable domain (remainder filled in from reference TRBV7-8 and TRBJ1-6): GAGVSQSPRYKVAKRGQDVALRCDPISGHVSLFWYQQALGQGPEFLTYFQNEAQLDKSGLPSDRFFAERPEGSVSTLKIQRTQQEDSAVYLCASSFGTGQNSPLHFGNGTRLTVT.

This clone appeared once. The rearrangement uses TRBV2 and TRBJ2-7; 10 bases fit TRBD1. Unmatched junction bases numbered 8, after V lost 9 bases and J lost 0 bases. The V gene's germline CDR1 is SNHLY and CDR2 FYNNEI. CDR3 length: 15 residues. The CDR3 protein is CARNSGTGASYEQYF. The CDR3 coding sequence is TGTGCCAGAAATTCCGGGACAGGGGCCTCCTACGAGCAGTACTTC.